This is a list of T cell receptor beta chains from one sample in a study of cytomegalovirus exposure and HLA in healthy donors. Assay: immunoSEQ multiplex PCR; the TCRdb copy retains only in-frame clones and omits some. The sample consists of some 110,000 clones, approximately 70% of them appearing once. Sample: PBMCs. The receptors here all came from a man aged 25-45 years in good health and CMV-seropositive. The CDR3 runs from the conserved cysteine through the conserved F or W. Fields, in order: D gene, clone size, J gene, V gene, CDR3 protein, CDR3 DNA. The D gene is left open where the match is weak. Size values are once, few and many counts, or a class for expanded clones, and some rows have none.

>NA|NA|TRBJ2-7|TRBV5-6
CASSLGVSYEQYF
TGTGCCAGCAGCTTGGGAGTCTCCTACGAGCAGTACTTC
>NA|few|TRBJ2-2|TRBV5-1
CASSLEAGINTGELFF
TGCGCCAGCAGCTTGGAGGCGGGGATTAACACCGGGGAGCTGTTTTTT
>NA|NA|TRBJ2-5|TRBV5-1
CASSLGITKEETQYF
TGCGCCAGCAGTTTGGGCATCACCAAGGAGGAGACCCAGTACTTC
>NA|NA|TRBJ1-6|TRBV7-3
CASSYRGGNSPLHF
TGTGCCAGCAGCTATCGGGGAGGAAATTCACCCCTCCACTTT
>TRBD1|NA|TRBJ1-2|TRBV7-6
CASSPSTGWNGYTF
TGTGCCAGCAGCCCCTCGACAGGGTGGAATGGCTACACCTTC
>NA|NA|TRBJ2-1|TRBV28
CASSLPLTANNEQFF
TGTGCCAGCAGTTTACCGCTGACAGCTAACAATGAGCAGTTCTTC
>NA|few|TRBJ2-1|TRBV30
CAWCQTSSPTYNEQFF
TGTGCCTGGTGTCAAACTAGCTCGCCTACCTACAATGAGCAGTTCTTC
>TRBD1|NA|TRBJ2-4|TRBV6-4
CASSEGQGNIQYF
TGTGCCAGCAGTGAGGGACAGGGGAACATTCAGTACTTC
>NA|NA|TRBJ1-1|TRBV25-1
CASSFGSTAEAFF
TGTGCCAGCAGTTTCGGATCGACAGCTGAAGCTTTCTTT
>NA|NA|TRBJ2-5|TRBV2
CASNPVRVETQYF
TGTGCCAGCAATCCAGTGCGGGTCGAGACCCAGTACTTC
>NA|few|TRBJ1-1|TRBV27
CASKSRTERRRAFF
TGTGCCAGTAAGAGTCGGACAGAACGAAGGAGGGCTTTCTTT
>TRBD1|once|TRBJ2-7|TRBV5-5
CASSDGSTGFYEQYF
TGTGCCAGCAGCGATGGATCGACAGGGTTTTACGAGCAGTACTTC
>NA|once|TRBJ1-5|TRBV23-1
CATLATGYSNQPQHF
TGCGCCACATTAGCCACCGGTTATAGCAATCAGCCCCAGCATTTT
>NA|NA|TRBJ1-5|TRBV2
CASSEEGVRQPQHF
TGTGCCAGCAGTGAAGAGGGGGTAAGGCAGCCCCAGCATTTT
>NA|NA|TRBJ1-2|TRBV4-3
CASSLNPETSYGYTF
TGCGCCAGCAGCCTGAACCCAGAAACCAGCTATGGCTACACCTTC
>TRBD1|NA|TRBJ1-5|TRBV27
CASSYSGTAGGQPQHF
TGTGCCAGCAGTTACTCCGGGACGGCAGGGGGGCAGCCCCAGCATTTT
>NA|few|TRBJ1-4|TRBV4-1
CASSQPIISDEKLFF
TGCGCCAGCAGCCAACCAATTATTTCGGATGAAAAACTGTTTTTT
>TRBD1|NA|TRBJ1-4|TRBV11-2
CASSFSQNRGGEKLFF
TGTGCCAGCAGCTTCAGCCAAAACAGGGGAGGTGAAAAACTGTTTTTT
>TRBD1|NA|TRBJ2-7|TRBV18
CASSPRQGAVWDEQYF
TGTGCCAGCTCACCCCGACAGGGGGCCGTCTGGGACGAGCAGTACTTC
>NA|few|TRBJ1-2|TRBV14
CASSQQREGALYGYTF
TGTGCCAGCAGCCAGCAAAGGGAAGGGGCCCTCTATGGCTACACCTTC
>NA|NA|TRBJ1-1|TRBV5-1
CASSLGGSRGNTEAFF
TGCGCCAGCAGCTTGGGAGGTAGTAGAGGGAACACTGAAGCTTTCTTT
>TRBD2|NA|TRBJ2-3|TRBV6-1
CASTDLLAATDTQYF
TGTGCCAGCACCGACCTACTAGCGGCCACAGATACGCAGTATTTT
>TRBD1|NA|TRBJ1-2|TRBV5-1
CASSVTGLANYGYTF
TGCGCCAGCAGCGTGACAGGGTTAGCTAACTATGGCTACACCTTC
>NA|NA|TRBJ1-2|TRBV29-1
CSAVGQTNYGYTF
TGCAGCGCCGTGGGCCAGACTAACTATGGCTACACCTTC
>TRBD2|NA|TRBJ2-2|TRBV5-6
CASSWGSGSGTGELFF
TGTGCCAGCAGCTGGGGAAGCGGGAGCGGCACCGGGGAGCTGTTTTTT
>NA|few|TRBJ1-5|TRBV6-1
CASYRDTYSNQPQHF
TGTGCCTCTTACCGGGACACCTATAGCAATCAGCCCCAGCATTTT
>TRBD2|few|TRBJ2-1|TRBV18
CASSPSGERGGRNEQFF
TGTGCCAGCTCACCTTCTGGGGAGCGGGGGGGCCGAAATGAGCAGTTCTTC
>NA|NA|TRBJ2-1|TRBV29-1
CSVATGNEQFF
TGCAGCGTTGCTACGGGGAATGAGCAGTTCTTC